Sequencing of this T cell receptor (beta chain) was carried out in a study of cytomegalovirus exposure and HLA in healthy donors. Study outcomes and limitations: Generally TCR sequences proved uncommon, though certain public TCRs appeared in numerous donors. Sequencing had likely introduced a cluster of highly shared sequence variants as an artifact.

Points on this clone: Its antigen is not known.

Trimming pared 2 bases from V and 5 bases from J, leaving 9 bases between. Per germline, CDR1 LGHNT and CDR2 FRNRAP. The CDR3 loop spans 13 amino acids. Nominally healthy donors provided the samples, though records likely missed some immune exposures. Primers for the PCR totalled 60 Vbeta and 13 Jbeta. The method was immunoSEQ multiplex PCR; TCRdb's version includes in-frame clones alone and lacks a portion of them. The sample contains around 180,000 clones, roughly 86% of which appear only once. Sequencing was carried out using PBMCs. The receptor was isolated from a girl aged 5 to 17 in good health and CMV-seropositive. The chain has TRBV12-5 and TRBJ1-1, with no clear D. The CDR3 spells CASGLFGGTEAFF. CDR3 DNA: TGTGCTAGTGGTTTGTTTGGAGGGACTGAAGCTTTCTTT.